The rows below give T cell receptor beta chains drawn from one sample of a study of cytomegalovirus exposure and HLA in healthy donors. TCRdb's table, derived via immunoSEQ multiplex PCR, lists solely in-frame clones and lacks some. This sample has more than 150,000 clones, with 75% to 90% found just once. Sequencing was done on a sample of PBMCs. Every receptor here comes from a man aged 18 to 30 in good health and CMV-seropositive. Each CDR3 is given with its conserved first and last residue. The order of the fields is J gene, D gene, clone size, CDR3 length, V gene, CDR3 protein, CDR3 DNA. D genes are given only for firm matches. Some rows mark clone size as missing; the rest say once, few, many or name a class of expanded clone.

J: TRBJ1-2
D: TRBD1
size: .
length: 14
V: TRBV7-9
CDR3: CASSARTGDYGYTF
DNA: TGTGCCAGCAGCGCGAGGACAGGGGACTATGGCTACACCTTC

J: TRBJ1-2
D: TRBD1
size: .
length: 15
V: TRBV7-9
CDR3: CASSLGGQFNYGYTF
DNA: TGTGCCAGCAGCTTAGGGGGACAGTTTAACTATGGCTACACCTTC

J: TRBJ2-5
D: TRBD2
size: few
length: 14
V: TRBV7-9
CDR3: CASSLGTSAGTQYF
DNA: TGTGCCAGCAGCTTAGGGACTAGCGCCGGGACCCAGTACTTC

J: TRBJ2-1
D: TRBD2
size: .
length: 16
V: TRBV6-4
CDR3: CASTPFSGQSYNEQFF
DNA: TGTGCCAGCACCCCCTTTAGCGGGCAATCCTACAATGAGCAGTTCTTC

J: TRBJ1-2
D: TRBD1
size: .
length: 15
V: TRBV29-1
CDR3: CSVERRQGINYGYTF
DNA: TGCAGCGTTGAAAGAAGACAGGGCATTAACTATGGCTACACCTTC

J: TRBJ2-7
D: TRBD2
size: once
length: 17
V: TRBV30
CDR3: CAWSVEKLAGGPSEQYF
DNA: TGTGCCTGGAGTGTAGAAAAACTAGCGGGAGGGCCTAGCGAGCAGTACTTC

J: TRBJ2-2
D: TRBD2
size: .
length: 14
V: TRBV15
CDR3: CATSGRVGSGELFF
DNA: TGTGCCACCAGCGGGAGGGTCGGGTCCGGGGAGCTGTTTTTT

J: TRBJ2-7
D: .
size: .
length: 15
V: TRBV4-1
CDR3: CASSQAQGGLGEQYF
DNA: TGCGCCAGCAGCCAAGCCCAGGGGGGTCTCGGCGAGCAGTACTTC

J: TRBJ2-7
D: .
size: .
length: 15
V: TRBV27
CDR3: CASSLLGDFSLEQYF
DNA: TGTGCCAGCAGTTTATTGGGGGACTTTTCCCTTGAGCAGTACTTC

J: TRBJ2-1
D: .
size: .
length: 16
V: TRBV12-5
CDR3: CASRITPGWGDNEQFF
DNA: TGTGCTAGTCGAATCACTCCGGGGTGGGGGGACAATGAGCAGTTCTTC

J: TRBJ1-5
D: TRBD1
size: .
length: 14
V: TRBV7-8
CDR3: CASSLDRGIQPQHF
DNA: TGTGCCAGCAGCTTAGACAGGGGGATTCAGCCCCAGCATTTT

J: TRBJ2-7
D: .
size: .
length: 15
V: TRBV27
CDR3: CASRPRFPRMNEQYF
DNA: TGTGCCAGCAGGCCTAGATTTCCTCGGATGAACGAGCAGTACTTC

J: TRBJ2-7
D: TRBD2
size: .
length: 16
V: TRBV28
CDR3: CASSLLSGTRTYEQYF
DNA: TGTGCCAGCAGTTTACTCAGCGGGACCCGTACCTACGAGCAGTACTTC

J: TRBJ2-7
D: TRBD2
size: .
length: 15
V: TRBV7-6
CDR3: CASSLRAGRGDEQYF
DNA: TGTGCCAGCAGCTTGAGGGCGGGACGGGGGGACGAGCAGTACTTC

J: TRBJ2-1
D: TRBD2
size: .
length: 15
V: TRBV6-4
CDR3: CASSDSLAASNEQFF
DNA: TGTGCCAGCAGTGACTCACTAGCGGCCTCCAATGAGCAGTTCTTC

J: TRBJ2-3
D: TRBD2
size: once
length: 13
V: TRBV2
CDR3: CASARETTDTQYF
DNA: TGTGCCAGCGCGCGGGAGACCACAGATACGCAGTATTTT

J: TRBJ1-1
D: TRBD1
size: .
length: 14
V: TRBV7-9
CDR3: CASSPGTVNTEAFF
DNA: TGTGCCAGCAGCCCTGGGACAGTGAACACTGAAGCTTTCTTT

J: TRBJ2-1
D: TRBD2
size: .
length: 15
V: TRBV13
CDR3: CASSFRGTSGRARFF
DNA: TGTGCCAGCAGCTTTAGGGGGACTAGCGGGAGGGCACGGTTCTTC

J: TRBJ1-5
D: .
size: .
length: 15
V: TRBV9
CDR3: CASSFQGDSNQPQHF
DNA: TGTGCCAGCAGCTTCCAAGGGGATAGCAATCAGCCCCAGCATTTT

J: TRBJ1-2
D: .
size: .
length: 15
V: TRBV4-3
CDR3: CASSQLRTVNYGYTF
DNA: TGCGCCAGCAGCCAACTTAGGACAGTTAACTATGGCTACACCTTC

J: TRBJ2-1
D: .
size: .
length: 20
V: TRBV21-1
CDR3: CASSNQGQSSGRESYNEQFF
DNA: TGTGCCAGCAGCAATCAGGGGCAGTCTAGCGGGAGGGAATCCTACAATGAGCAGTTCTTC

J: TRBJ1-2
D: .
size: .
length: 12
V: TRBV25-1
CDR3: CASSEAYYGYTF
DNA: TGTGCCAGCAGTGAGGCCTACTATGGCTACACCTTC

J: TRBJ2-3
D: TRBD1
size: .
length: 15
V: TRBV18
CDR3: CASSPTGPSSGTQYF
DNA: TGTGCCAGCTCACCGACAGGGCCCTCGTCGGGTACGCAGTATTTT

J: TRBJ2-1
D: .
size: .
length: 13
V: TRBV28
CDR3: CASTGPRDNEQFF
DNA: TGTGCCAGCACCGGCCCCAGGGACAATGAGCAGTTCTTC

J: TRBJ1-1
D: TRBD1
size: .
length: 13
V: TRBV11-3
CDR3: CASSSQGAAEAFF
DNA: TGTGCCAGCAGCTCCCAGGGGGCAGCTGAAGCTTTCTTT

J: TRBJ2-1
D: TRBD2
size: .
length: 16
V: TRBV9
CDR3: CASSVAASGSVSEQFF
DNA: TGTGCCAGCAGCGTAGCGGCTAGCGGGAGTGTCTCTGAGCAGTTCTTC

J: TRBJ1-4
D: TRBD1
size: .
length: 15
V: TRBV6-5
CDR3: CASSYSGTGGEKLFF
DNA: TGTGCCAGCAGTTACTCCGGGACAGGGGGTGAAAAACTGTTTTTT

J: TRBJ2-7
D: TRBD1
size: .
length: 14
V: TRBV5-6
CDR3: CASSLGTGSREQYF
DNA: TGTGCCAGCAGCTTGGGGACAGGGTCGCGCGAGCAGTACTTC

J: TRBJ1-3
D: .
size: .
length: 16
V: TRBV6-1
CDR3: CASSEADPGSGSTIYF
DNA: TGTGCCAGCAGTGAAGCTGATCCAGGGTCGGGTTCCACCATATATTTT

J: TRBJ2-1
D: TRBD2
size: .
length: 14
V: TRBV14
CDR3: CASSHGGLGVEQFF
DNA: TGTGCCAGCAGCCATGGGGGACTAGGTGTTGAGCAGTTCTTC

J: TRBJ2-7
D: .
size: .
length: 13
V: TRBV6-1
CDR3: CASTAAFSYEQYF
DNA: TGTGCCAGCACCGCGGCGTTTTCCTACGAGCAGTACTTC

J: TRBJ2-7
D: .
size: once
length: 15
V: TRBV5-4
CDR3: CASSLGTTGIYEQYF
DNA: TGTGCCAGCAGCTTGGGGACTACCGGAATTTACGAGCAGTACTTC

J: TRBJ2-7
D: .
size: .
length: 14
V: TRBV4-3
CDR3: CASSQDRGKYEQYF
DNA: TGCGCCAGCAGCCAAGACCGCGGGAAGTACGAGCAGTACTTC

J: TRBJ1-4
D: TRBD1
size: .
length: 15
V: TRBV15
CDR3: CATSVNRGTNEKLFF
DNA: TGTGCCACCAGCGTCAACAGGGGAACTAATGAAAAACTGTTTTTT

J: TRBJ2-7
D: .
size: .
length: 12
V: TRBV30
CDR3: CAWSDQTGEQYF
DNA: TGTGCCTGGAGTGATCAAACAGGCGAGCAGTACTTC

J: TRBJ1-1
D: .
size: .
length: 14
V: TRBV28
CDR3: CASSLDRVRTEAFF
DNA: TGTGCCAGCAGTTTAGATCGGGTGAGGACTGAAGCTTTCTTT

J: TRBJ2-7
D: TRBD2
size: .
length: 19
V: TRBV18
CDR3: CASSPPPLRLAQVGHEQYF
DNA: TGTGCCAGCTCACCACCCCCCCTCCGACTAGCCCAAGTTGGCCACGAGCAGTACTTC

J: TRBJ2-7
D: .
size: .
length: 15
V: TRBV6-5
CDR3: CASSSRRGGSYEQYF
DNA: TGTGCCAGCAGTTCCAGGCGGGGAGGCTCCTACGAGCAGTACTTC

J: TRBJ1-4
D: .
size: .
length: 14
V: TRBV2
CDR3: CASRTDSGREKLFF
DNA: TGTGCCAGCAGGACGGACAGCGGAAGGGAAAAACTGTTTTTT

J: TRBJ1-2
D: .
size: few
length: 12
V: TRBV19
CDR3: CASSIINYGYTF
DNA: TGTGCCAGTAGTATCATCAACTATGGCTACACCTTC

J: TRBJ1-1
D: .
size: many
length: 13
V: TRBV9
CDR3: CASSAWGGTEAFF
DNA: TGTGCCAGCAGCGCCTGGGGCGGTACTGAAGCTTTCTTT

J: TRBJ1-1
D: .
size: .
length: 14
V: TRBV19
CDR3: CASTLTVGGTEAFF
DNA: TGTGCCAGTACCCTGACGGTTGGCGGGACTGAAGCTTTCTTT

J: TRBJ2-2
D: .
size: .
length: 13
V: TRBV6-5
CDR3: CASSLRNTGELFF
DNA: TGTGCCAGCAGCCTCAGAAACACCGGGGAGCTGTTTTTT